This T cell receptor beta chain is drawn from a study of CD8 T cells in Susac syndrome. CDR3 length equals 15 residues. Germline V gives CDR1 SEHNR, CDR2 FQNEAQ (reference sequence). J was trimmed by 8 bases and V by 3 bases; bases with no gene match: 7. The RNA input was roughly 0.5 to 1 ug, and it was reverse transcribed with random hexamers. A single record per CDR3 protein comes from TCRdb applying MiXCR to the immunoSEQ multiplex PCR reads. The table lists under 200,000 distinct CDR3 sequences, 90% to 95% of them singletons. The V call is TRBV7-9, the J call TRBJ2-1; 10 bases map to TRBD2. Input material: CD4+ T cells from PBMCs. This sequence was found in a human donor in good health. CDR3 residues: CASSFGLAVVDEQFF. CDR3 nucleotide sequence: TGTGCCAGCAGCTTCGGACTAGCGGTAGTGGATGAGCAGTTCTTC.